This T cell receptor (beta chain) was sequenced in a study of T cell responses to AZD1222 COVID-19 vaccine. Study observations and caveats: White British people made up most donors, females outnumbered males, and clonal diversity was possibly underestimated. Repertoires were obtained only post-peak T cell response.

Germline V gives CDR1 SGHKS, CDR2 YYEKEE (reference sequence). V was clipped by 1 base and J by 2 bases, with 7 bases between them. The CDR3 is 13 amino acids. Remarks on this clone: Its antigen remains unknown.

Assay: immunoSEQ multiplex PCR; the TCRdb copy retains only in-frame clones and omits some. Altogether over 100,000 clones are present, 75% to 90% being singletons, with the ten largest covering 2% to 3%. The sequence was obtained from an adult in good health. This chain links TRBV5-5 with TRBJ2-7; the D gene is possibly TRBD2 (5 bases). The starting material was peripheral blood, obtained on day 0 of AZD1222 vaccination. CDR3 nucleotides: TGTGCCAGCAGCTTGATCGGGGCCTACGAGCAGTACTTC. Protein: CASSLIGAYEQYF. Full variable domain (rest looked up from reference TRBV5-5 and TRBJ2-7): DAGVTQSPTHLIKTRGQQVTLRCSPISGHKSVSWYQQVLGQGPQFIFQYYEKEERGRGNFPDRFSARQFPNYSSELNVNALLLGDSALYLCASSLIGAYEQYFGPGTRLTVT.